This T cell receptor (beta chain) was found in a study of blood T cell repertoires in COVID-19. Here immunoSEQ multiplex PCR was the method, and the copy in TCRdb shows in-frame clones only, minus some. This sample has about 190,000 clones; 80% to 85% occur once, and the top ten carry 5.5% to 7.5%. Germline V lookup: CDR1 LNHDA, CDR2 SQIVND (reference sequence). Unmatched junction bases numbered 5, after V lost 6 bases and J lost 4 bases. The CDR3 extends over 13 amino acids. This TCR came from a middle-aged woman with acute or convalescent COVID-19. The V call is TRBV19, the J call TRBJ1-2; TRBD1 matches 7 bases. The sample consisted of peripheral blood. The DNA of the CDR3 is TGTGCCAGTAGGATACAGGGGAGCTATGGCTACACCTTC. Its translation is CASRIQGSYGYTF. The whole variable domain, filled in from reference TRBV19 and TRBJ1-2, reads DGGITQSPKYLFRKEGQNVTLSCEQNLNHDAMYWYRQDPGQGLRLIYYSQIVNDFQKGDIAEGYSVSREKKESFPLTVTSAQKNPTAFYLCASRIQGSYGYTFGSGTRLTVV.